One and the same sample provided the 26 T cell receptor beta chains below, sequenced in a study of blood T cells in healthy people across ages. Sample-barcoded 5' priming and a J-beta primer mix drove a second PCR of roughly 6 to 12 cycles. TCRdb ran MiXCR on the 5' RACE reads and lists one entry per CDR3 protein. The table shows 800,000 or so distinct CDR3 sequences, with roughly 60% occurring only once. Sequencing input: blood. All receptors come from a young man in good health.

The V gene is TRBV4-3, the J gene TRBJ2-5; D is unclear. Trimming took off 2 bases at V and 5 bases at J, with 9 bases between the two ends. Germline values: CDR1 LGHNA, CDR2 YSLEER. CDR3 length: 13 residues. CDR3 sequence: CASSQILRETQYF. As DNA, the CDR3 is TGCGCCAGCAGCCAAATCCTCCGGGAGACCCAGTACTTC.

The chain carries TRBV3-1 and TRBJ1-2, with a possible D match to TRBD1 (6 bases). Germline values: CDR1 LGHDT, CDR2 YNNKEL (reference sequence). The CDR3 loop spans 14 amino acids. V lost 1 base and J lost 8, with 14 bases in between. CDR3 sequence reads: CASSQGGGHGGYTF. In DNA, the CDR3 is TGTGCCAGCAGCCAAGGCGGGGGGCACGGCGGCTACACCTTC.

This clonotype was detected many times. The CDR3 nucleotides are TGTGCCAGCAGTTTAGTGGCGGGGGGCCGGAATGAGCAGTTCTTC. Translated: CASSLVAGGRNEQFF. The chain recombines TRBV12-3 or TRBV12-4 with TRBJ2-1; TRBD2 agrees at 8 bases. This CDR3 has 15 amino acids. V shed 1 base and J 7 bases; nucleotides not matched to a gene: 6.

The V and J genes are TRBV6-6 and TRBJ2-7, with D tentatively TRBD2 (5 bases). With 1 base removed from V and 6 bases from J, the gap between germline ends came to 7 bases. Looked up from germline, CDR1 is MNHNY and CDR2 is SVGAGI (reference sequence). The CDR3 has 12 residues. Written as DNA, the CDR3 is TGTGCCAGCAGTTACTTAGCGCCCGAGCAGTACTTC. Translation: CASSYLAPEQYF.

This clonotype was seen more than once but under ten times. The chain has TRBV20-1 and TRBJ2-4, with TRBD2 identical over 8 bases. The J call may be incorrect, as the DNA end agrees better with TRBJ2-5. The CDR3 spans 14 residues. Germline CDR1 DFQATT, CDR2 SNEGSKA (reference sequence). CDR3 coding DNA: TGCAGTGCTCGCGGACTAGCAGTCCAAGAGACCCAGTACTTC. This sequence encodes CSARGLAVQETQYF.

The gene calls are TRBV21-1 and TRBJ1-5; the DNA was not compared with TRBD1, the D call given in the table. TRBV21-1 is deemed a pseudogene. The CDR3 totals 18 residues. The CDR3 here is CASSKERGRDDMDQPQHF. The CDR3 DNA sequence: TGTGCCAGCAGCAAAGAAAGGGGCAGGGATGATATGGATCAGCCCCAGCATTTT.

V gene TRBV29-1 combines with J gene TRBJ1-1; 9 nucleotides align to TRBD1. In germline, CDR1 is SQVTM, CDR2 ANQGSEA. V shed 7 bases and J 4 bases; nucleotides not matched to a gene: 10. The CDR3 covers 14 residues. This CDR3 reads CSALGTGRGTEAFF. Written as DNA, the CDR3 is TGCAGCGCGCTAGGGACAGGGAGGGGCACTGAAGCTTTCTTT.

The table lists this clonotype with a count of one. This rearrangement joins TRBV12-5 to TRBJ2-3, with a possible D match to TRBD2 (5 bases). The CDR3 covers 13 residues. Trimming stripped 1 base from V and 6 bases from J, with 8 bases between. Germline lookup yields CDR1 LGHNT and CDR2 FRNRAP. The CDR3 sequence is CASGLAGFDTQYF. The DNA of the CDR3 is TGTGCTAGTGGTTTGGCGGGGTTCGATACGCAGTATTTT.

The sample holds a few counts of this clonotype. The chain joins TRBV27 to TRBJ2-1, with a weak D call TRBD2 (5 bases). V lost 3 bases to trimming and J lost 5 bases, with 8 bases between them. CDR3 length equals 13 residues. Germline values: CDR1 MNHEY, CDR2 SMNVEV (reference sequence). Here the CDR3 reads CASSFAGDNEQFF. The CDR3 DNA sequence: TGTGCCAGCAGTTTCGCCGGGGACAATGAGCAGTTCTTC.

This clonotype was detected many times. The chain uses TRBV7-2 and TRBJ2-7; TRBD2 matches 12 bases. CDR3 size: 14 residues. J was trimmed by 2 bases and V by 4 bases; bases with no gene match: 0. Germline-derived CDR1 and CDR2 are SGHTA and FQGNSA. The CDR3 here is CASSSSGGAYEQYF. The CDR3, as DNA: TGTGCCAGCAGCTCTAGCGGGGGGGCCTACGAGCAGTACTTC.

In this sample, this clonotype turned up once. The chain joins TRBV7-2 to TRBJ2-7, with D possibly being TRBD1 (6 bases). V lost 7 bases to trimming and J lost 0 bases, with 22 bases between them. The CDR3 spans 17 residues. Germline V gene data show CDR1 as SGHTA and CDR2 as FQGNSA. CDR3 coding DNA: TGTGCCAGCACCAAAACAGGGATAGGCTTAAGCTCCTACGAGCAGTACTTC. Protein sequence: CASTKTGIGLSSYEQYF.

The rearrangement uses TRBV6-5 and TRBJ1-4; no clear D. Looked up from germline, CDR1 is MNHEY and CDR2 is SVGAGI. The germline V and J ends were trimmed by 6 bases and 5 bases, with 13 bases remaining between them. The CDR3 totals 14 residues. CDR3: CASSSAGRNEKLFF. CDR3 in DNA: TGTGCCAGCAGCTCCGCGGGCAGGAATGAAAAACTGTTTTTT.

Comments on this clonotype: A read error may be the cause here, since a much bigger clone is one base away. This rearrangement joins TRBV27 to TRBJ2-1; 9 nucleotides line up with TRBD2. TRBJ2-7 matches the DNA end more closely, so the J call is doubtful. The CDR3 is made up of 15 amino acids. Germline CDR1 and CDR2: MNHEY and SMNVEV (reference sequence). The CDR3: CASSPSGGPYNEQYF. The CDR3 DNA is TGTGCCAGCAGTCCGAGCGGGGGGCCATACAATGAGCAGTACTTC.

This clonotype was observed a handful of times. The gene calls are TRBV21-1 and TRBJ2-4; the table gives TRBD1 as D, unverified against the DNA. TRBV21-1 is described as a pseudogene. CDR3 size: 13 residues. CDR3 amino acids: CASSTFRVHIQYF. The CDR3 DNA reads as TGTGCCAGCAGCACCTTCAGGGTGCACATTCAGTACTTC.

The chain joins TRBV20-1 to TRBJ2-3, with D hard to call. Germline V lookup: CDR1 DFQATT, CDR2 SNEGSKA (reference sequence). Trimming removed 5 bases from V and 3 bases from J, with 9 bases in between. The CDR3 spans 12 residues. CDR3 coding DNA: TGCAGTGCTGAAGCTGCGACAGATACGCAGTATTTT. Encoded protein: CSAEAATDTQYF.

This clonotype was seen a handful of times. In DNA form, the CDR3 reads TGTGCCAGCAGCTCGAATATAGGACACCGATCCTACGAGCAGTACTTC. It encodes CASSSNIGHRSYEQYF. The chain combines TRBV7-9 with TRBJ2-7, with D maybe TRBD1 (5 bases). V lost 4 bases and J lost 1, with 17 bases in between. This CDR3 has 16 residues. Per germline, CDR1 SEHNR and CDR2 FQNEAQ (reference sequence).

The chain joins TRBV27 to TRBJ1-1; D call uncertain. Trimming removed 2 bases from V and 2 bases from J, with 9 bases in between. The CDR3 runs 14 residues. Per germline, CDR1 MNHEY and CDR2 SMNVEV (reference sequence). The CDR3 region has the DNA TGTGCCAGCAGTTTAAGGGCAGTCAACACTGAAGCTTTCTTT. Protein sequence: CASSLRAVNTEAFF.

This clonotype was seen only a few times. The J gene is TRBJ2-3, the V gene TRBV9; 9 nucleotides line up with TRBD2. This CDR3 is built from 16 residues. With 0 bases clipped from V and 5 bases from J, the junction kept 7 bases outside the gene matches. Germline CDR1 reads SGDLS; CDR2 reads YYNGEE. Here the CDR3 DNA reads TGTGCCAGCAGCGTAGAGGCGCGGGGGGGGATAGATACGCAGTATTTT. Protein sequence: CASSVEARGGIDTQYF.

The chain carries TRBV7-2 and TRBJ2-3; 9 positions agree with TRBD1. From germline, CDR1 is SGHTA and CDR2 FQGNSA. With V trimmed by 2 bases and J by 4 bases, 10 bases remained unmatched. The CDR3 is 17 amino acids. As DNA, the CDR3 is TGTGCCAGCAGCTTAACTGGGACAGGGAGGTTAGCAGATACGCAGTATTTT. Encoded protein: CASSLTGTGRLADTQYF.

The chain recombines TRBV28 with TRBJ1-2; 11 bases map to TRBD1. With V trimmed by 7 bases and J by 2 bases, 6 bases remained unmatched. In germline, CDR1 is MDHEN, CDR2 SYDVKM. The CDR3 has 15 residues. The CDR3 sequence: CASISWTGGNYGYTF. CDR3 in DNA: TGTGCCAGCATCTCTTGGACAGGGGGCAACTATGGCTACACCTTC.

The V and J genes are TRBV20-1 and TRBJ2-1; unclear D gene. Trimming removed 2 bases from V and 1 base from J, with 21 bases in between. Germline V gives CDR1 DFQATT, CDR2 SNEGSKA (reference sequence). The CDR3 runs to 18 residues. CDR3: CSARTAELIGNSYNEQFF. The DNA of the CDR3 is TGCAGTGCTAGAACTGCGGAGCTTATCGGAAATTCCTACAATGAGCAGTTCTTC.

With respect to this clonotype: Given a much more abundant clone one base away, this may be a read error. This chain uses TRBV9 with TRBJ2-1; the match to TRBD1 covers 7 bases. Germline V gene lookup returns CDR1 SGDLS and CDR2 YYNGEE. The CDR3 totals 17 residues. The CDR3 loop is CASSVQPHGTAYSEQFF. The CDR3 DNA reads as TGTGCCAGCAGCGTACAGCCCCACGGGACAGCCTACAGTGAGCAGTTCTTC.

There are a few counts of this clonotype. This rearrangement joins TRBV7-2 to TRBJ2-5; a weak D match, TRBD1 (6 bases). V dropped 3 bases and J dropped 6 bases, with 14 bases sitting between them. This CDR3 region has 14 residues. Germline CDR1 reads SGHTA; CDR2 reads FQGNSA. CDR3 nucleotide sequence: TGTGCCAGCAGCTTTGGTGGGGGCGCGAAGACCCAGTACTTC. Its protein is CASSFGGGAKTQYF.

The V gene is TRBV7-3, the J gene TRBJ2-4; D gene unclear. V was pared by 2 bases and J by 8 bases, with 10 bases between. The germline gives CDR1 SGHTA, CDR2 FQGTGA. This CDR3 has 13 amino acids. CDR3 coding DNA: TGTGCCAGCAGCTTATGGGATGGGGACATTCAGTACTTC. Its protein is CASSLWDGDIQYF.

This clonotype was observed once. The chain joins TRBV5-1 to TRBJ1-3, with D possibly being TRBD1 (6 bases). CDR3 length: 15 residues. The germline gives CDR1 SGHRS, CDR2 YFSETQ. V was trimmed by 0 bases and J by 4 bases, leaving 11 bases between them. The CDR3 coding sequence is TGCGCCAGCAGCTTGGAGGACAGACCAGGAAACACCATATATTTT. The encoded protein is CASSLEDRPGNTIYF.

The chain carries TRBV11-2 and TRBJ2-4, with D maybe TRBD2 (6 bases). The DNA end favors TRBJ2-7, so the J call may be wrong. CDR3 length: 12 residues. Germline CDR1 reads SGHAT; CDR2 reads FQNNGV. The CDR3 sequence: CAGGPDGYEQYF. CDR3 DNA sequence: TGTGCGGGGGGTCCAGATGGCTACGAGCAGTACTTC.